The following is a T cell receptor (beta chain) sequence with its context. Its target is unknown. Germline loops: CDR1 MDHEN, CDR2 SYDVKM. V dropped 3 bases and J dropped 10 bases, with 13 bases sitting between them. The CDR3 extends over 14 amino acids. The source of the sample is a study of brain T cells in children with intractable seizures. Study observations and caveats: Pre-surgery blood may have been undersampled, hiding some clones.

This table comes from immunoSEQ multiplex PCR, and its TCRdb copy is limited to in-frame clones, with some not included. The data hold 100,000 to 120,000 clones, with 85% to 95% observed a single time. Only cases whose brain tissue showed the highest T cell transcript signatures were sequenced. Before surgery, patients took at least one anti-epileptic drug. The chain recombines TRBV28 with TRBJ1-6, with D hard to call. The receptor was derived from a boy in the first two years of life with hemimegalencephaly and intractable seizures. Sequenced here: peripheral blood, sampled at surgery. CDR3 residues: CASSLRGGHSPLHF. CDR3 nucleotides: TGTGCCAGCAGTTTGCGGGGAGGGCACTCACCCCTCCACTTT.